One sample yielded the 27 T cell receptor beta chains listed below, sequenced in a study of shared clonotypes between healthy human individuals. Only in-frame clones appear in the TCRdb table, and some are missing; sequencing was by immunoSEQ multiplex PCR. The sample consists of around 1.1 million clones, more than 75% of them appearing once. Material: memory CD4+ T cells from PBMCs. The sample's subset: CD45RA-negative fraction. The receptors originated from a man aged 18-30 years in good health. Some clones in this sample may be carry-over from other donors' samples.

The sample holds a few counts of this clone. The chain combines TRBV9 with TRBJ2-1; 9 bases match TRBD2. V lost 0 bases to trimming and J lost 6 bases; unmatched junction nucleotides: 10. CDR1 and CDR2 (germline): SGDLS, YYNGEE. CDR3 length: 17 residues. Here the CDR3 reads CASSVATSGGTGNEQFF. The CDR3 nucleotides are TGTGCCAGCAGCGTAGCGACTAGCGGCGGAACTGGCAATGAGCAGTTCTTC.

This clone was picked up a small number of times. DNA for the CDR3: TGTGCCAGCAGCTTGTTCGCAGAATCGATTTACGAGCAGTACTTC. This translates into CASSLFAESIYEQYF. This chain connects TRBV5-4 to TRBJ2-7; D not resolved. Trimming cost V 1 base and J 4 bases, with 15 bases left between them. The CDR3 is 15 residues long. Germline loops: CDR1 SGHNT, CDR2 YYREEE (reference sequence).

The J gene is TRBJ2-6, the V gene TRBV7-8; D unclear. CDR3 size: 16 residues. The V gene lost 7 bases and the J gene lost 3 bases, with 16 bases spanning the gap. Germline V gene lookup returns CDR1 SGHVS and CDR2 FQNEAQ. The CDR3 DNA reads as TGTGCCAGCAACCCGTCGAGTTTGCGTGGGGCCAACGTCCTGACTTTC. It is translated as CASNPSSLRGANVLTF. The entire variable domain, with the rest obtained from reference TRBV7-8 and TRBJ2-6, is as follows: GAGVSQSPRYKVAKRGQDVALRCDPISGHVSLFWYQQALGQGPEFLTYFQNEAQLDKSGLPSDRFFAERPEGSVSTLKIQRTQQEDSAVYLCASNPSSLRGANVLTFGAGSRLTVL.

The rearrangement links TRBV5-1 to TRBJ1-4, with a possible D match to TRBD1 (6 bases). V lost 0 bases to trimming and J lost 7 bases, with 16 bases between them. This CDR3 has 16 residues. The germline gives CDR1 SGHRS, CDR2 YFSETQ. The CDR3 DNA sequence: TGCGCCAGCAGCTTGGGCCCAACGGGGGCAAGTGAAAAACTGTTTTTT. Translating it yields CASSLGPTGASEKLFF.

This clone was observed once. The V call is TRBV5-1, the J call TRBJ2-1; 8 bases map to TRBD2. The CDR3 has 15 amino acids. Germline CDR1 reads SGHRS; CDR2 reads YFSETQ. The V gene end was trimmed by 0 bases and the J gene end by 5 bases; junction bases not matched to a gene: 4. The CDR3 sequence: CASSLEIAGHNEQFF. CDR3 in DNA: TGCGCCAGCAGCTTGGAGATAGCGGGACACAATGAGCAGTTCTTC.

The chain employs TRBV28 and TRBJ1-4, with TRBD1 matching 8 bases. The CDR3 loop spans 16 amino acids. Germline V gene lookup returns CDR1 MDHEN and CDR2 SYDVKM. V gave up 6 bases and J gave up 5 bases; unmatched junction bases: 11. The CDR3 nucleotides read TGTGCCAGCAGGCAACCCGGACAGGGTTCCAATGAAAAACTGTTTTTT. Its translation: CASRQPGQGSNEKLFF.

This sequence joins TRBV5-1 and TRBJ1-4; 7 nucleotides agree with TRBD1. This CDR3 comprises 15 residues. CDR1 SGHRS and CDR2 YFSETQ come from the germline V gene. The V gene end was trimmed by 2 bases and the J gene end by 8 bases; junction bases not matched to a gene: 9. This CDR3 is CASSFLTGSGEKLFF. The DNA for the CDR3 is TGCGCCAGCAGCTTTTTGACAGGGAGTGGAGAAAAACTGTTTTTT.

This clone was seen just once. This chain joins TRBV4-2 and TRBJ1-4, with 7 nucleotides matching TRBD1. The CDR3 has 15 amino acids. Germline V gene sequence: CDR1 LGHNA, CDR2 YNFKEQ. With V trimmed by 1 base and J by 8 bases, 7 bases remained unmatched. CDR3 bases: TGTGCCAGCAGCCAAGTGACAGGGAGTACGGAAAAACTGTTTTTT. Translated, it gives CASSQVTGSTEKLFF.

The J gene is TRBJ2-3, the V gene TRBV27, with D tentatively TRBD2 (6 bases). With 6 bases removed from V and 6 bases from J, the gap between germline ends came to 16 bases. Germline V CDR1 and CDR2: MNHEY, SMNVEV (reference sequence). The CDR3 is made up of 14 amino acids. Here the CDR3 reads CASSRGRFSDTQYF. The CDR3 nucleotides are TGTGCCAGCAGCCGGGGGAGGTTCTCTGATACGCAGTATTTT.

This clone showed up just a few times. CDR3 in amino acids: CATSSQGAVDEQFF. CDR3 DNA: TGTGCCACCAGCAGCCAGGGGGCAGTCGATGAGCAGTTCTTC. This chain links TRBV15 with TRBJ2-1, with 8 bases identical to TRBD1. The CDR3 contains 14 residues. Germline CDR1 and CDR2: LNHNV and YYDKDF (reference sequence). J gave up 8 bases and V 3 bases, and 6 bases lay outside the gene matches.

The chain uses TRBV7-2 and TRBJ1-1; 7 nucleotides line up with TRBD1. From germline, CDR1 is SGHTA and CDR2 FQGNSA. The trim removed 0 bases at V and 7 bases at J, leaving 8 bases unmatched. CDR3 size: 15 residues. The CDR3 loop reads CASSLALEGAGEAFF. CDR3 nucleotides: TGTGCCAGCAGCTTAGCGCTAGAGGGGGCTGGTGAAGCTTTCTTT.

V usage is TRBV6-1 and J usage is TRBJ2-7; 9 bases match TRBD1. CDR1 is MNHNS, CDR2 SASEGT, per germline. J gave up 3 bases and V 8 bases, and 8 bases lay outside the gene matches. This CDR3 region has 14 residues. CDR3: CASVSGTGFYEQYF. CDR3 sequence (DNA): TGTGCCAGCGTTTCCGGGACAGGGTTCTACGAGCAGTACTTC.

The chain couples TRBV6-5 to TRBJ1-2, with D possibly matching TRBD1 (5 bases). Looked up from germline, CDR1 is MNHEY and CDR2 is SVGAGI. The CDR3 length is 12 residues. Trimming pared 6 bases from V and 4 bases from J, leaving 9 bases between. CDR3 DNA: TGTGCCAGCAGCCATGACAGCTATGGCTACACCTTC. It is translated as CASSHDSYGYTF.

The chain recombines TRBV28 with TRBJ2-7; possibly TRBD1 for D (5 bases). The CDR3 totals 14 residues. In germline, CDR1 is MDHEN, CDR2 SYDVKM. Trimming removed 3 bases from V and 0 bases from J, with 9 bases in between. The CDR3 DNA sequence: TGTGCCAGCAGTTTGGTACAGGACTCCTACGAGCAGTACTTC. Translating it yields CASSLVQDSYEQYF.

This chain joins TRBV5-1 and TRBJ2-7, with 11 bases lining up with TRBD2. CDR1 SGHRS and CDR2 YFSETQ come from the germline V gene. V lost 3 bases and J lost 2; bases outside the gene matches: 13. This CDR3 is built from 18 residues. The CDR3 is CASSSQTSGTRTAYEQYF. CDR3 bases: TGCGCCAGCAGCTCTCAGACTAGCGGGACCCGCACAGCCTACGAGCAGTACTTC.

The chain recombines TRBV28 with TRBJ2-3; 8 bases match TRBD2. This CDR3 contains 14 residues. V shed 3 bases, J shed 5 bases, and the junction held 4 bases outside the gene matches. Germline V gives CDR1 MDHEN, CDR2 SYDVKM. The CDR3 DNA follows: TGTGCCAGCAGTTTTGGGCTAGCGGGAGATACGCAGTATTTT. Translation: CASSFGLAGDTQYF.

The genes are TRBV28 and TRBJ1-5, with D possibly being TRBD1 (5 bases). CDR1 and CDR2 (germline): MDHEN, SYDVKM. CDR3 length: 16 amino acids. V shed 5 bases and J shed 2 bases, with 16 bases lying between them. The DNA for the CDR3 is TGTGCCAGCAGTGAAACTGAGGGGATTGGCAATCAGCCCCAGCATTTT. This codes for CASSETEGIGNQPQHF.

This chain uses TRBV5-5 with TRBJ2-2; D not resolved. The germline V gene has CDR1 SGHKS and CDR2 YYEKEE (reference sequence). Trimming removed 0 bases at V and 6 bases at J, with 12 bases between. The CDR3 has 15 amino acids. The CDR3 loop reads CASSLGPGLSGELFF. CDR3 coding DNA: TGTGCCAGCAGCTTGGGGCCAGGCCTGTCCGGGGAGCTGTTTTTT.

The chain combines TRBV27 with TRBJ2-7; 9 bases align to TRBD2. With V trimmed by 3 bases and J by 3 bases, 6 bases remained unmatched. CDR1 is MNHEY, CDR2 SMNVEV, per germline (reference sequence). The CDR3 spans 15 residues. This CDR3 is CASSLWLAGLYEQYF. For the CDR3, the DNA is TGTGCCAGCAGTTTGTGGCTAGCGGGACTCTACGAGCAGTACTTC.

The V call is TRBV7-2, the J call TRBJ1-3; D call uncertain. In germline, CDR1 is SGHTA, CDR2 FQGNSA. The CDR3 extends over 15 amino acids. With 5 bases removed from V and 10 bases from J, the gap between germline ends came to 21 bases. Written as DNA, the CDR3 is TGTGCCAGCAGCCCCACTTCCGGGCCTTTGGGGACCATATATTTT. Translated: CASSPTSGPLGTIYF. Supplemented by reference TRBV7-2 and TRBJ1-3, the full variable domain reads GAGVSQSPSNKVTEKGKDVELRCDPISGHTALYWYRQSLGQGLEFLIYFQGNSAPDKSGLPSDRFSAERTGGSVSTLTIQRTQQEDSAVYLCASSPTSGPLGTIYFGEGSWLTVV.

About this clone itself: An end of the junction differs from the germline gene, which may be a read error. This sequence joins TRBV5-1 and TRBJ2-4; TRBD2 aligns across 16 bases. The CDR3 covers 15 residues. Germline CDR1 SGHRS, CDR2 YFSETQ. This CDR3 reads CASSLDGTSGRAHGF. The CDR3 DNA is TGCGCCAGCAGCTTGGATGGGACTAGCGGGAGGGCCCACGGGTTC.

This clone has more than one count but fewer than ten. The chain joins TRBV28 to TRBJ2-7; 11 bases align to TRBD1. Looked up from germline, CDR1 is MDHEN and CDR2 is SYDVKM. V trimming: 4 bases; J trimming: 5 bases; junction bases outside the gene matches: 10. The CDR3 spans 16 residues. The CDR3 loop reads CASSSDRGRSVHEQYF. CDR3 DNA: TGTGCCAGCAGTTCGGACAGGGGGCGGTCTGTGCACGAGCAGTACTTC.

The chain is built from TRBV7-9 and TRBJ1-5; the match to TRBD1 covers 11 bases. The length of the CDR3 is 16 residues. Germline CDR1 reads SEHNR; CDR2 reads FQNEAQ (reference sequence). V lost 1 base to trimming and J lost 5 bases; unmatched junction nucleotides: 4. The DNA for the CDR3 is TGTGCCAGCAGCTTAGGGTGGACAGGGGGCTATCAGCCCCAGCATTTT. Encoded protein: CASSLGWTGGYQPQHF.

The CDR3 loop reads CASSLRPLAGGPIHEQYF. The DNA of the CDR3 is TGTGCCAGCAGCTTACGGCCACTAGCGGGAGGGCCCATCCACGAGCAGTACTTC. This chain connects TRBV7-6 to TRBJ2-7, with TRBD2 identical over 13 bases. This CDR3 has 18 residues. Germline loops: CDR1 SGHVS, CDR2 FNYEAQ. With V trimmed by 2 bases and J by 5 bases, 12 bases remained unmatched.

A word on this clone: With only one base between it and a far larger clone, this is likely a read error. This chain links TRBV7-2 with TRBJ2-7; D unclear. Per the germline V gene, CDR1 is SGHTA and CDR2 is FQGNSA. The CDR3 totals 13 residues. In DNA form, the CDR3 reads TGTGCCAGCAGCCCCGGGCCACGCTACGGGCAGTACTTC. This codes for CASSPGPRYGQYF.

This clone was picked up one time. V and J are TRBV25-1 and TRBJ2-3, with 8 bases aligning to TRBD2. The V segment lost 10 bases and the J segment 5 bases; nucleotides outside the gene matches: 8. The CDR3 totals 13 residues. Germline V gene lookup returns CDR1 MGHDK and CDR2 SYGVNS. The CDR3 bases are TGTGCCACGGGGGGTCTAGCGGGAGATACGCAGTATTTT. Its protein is CATGGLAGDTQYF.

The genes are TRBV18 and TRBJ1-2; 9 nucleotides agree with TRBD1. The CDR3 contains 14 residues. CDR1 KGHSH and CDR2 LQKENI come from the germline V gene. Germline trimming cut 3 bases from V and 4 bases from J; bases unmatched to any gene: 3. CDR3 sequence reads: CASSPGQGSYGYTF. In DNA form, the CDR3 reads TGTGCCAGCTCACCCGGACAGGGGTCCTATGGCTACACCTTC.